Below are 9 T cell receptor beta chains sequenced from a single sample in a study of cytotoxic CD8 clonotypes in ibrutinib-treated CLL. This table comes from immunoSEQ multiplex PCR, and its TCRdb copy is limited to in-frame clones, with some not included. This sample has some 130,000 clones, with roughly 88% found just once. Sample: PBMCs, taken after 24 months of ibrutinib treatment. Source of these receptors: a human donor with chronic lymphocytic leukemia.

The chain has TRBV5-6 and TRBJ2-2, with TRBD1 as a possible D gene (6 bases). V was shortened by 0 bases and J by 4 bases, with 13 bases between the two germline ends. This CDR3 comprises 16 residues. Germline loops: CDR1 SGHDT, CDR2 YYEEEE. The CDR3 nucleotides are TGTGCCAGCAGCTTGGTGGGGGCCGGCGGCACCGGGGAGCTGTTTTTT. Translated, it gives CASSLVGAGGTGELFF.

DNA for the CDR3: TGTGCCAGCAGTGAAGCCTACGAGCAGTACTTC. Translating it yields CASSEAYEQYF. The genes are TRBV2 and TRBJ2-7; D uncertain. The CDR3 is 11 amino acids. The V gene lost 0 bases and the J gene lost 3 bases, with 0 bases spanning the gap. Germline CDR1 is SNHLY and CDR2 is FYNNEI.

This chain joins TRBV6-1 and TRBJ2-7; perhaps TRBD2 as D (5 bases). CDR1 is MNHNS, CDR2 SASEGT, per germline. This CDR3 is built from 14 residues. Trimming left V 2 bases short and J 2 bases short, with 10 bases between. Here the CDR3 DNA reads TGTGCCAGCAGTGAATCGGGGAAGACCTACGAGCAGTACTTC. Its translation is CASSESGKTYEQYF.

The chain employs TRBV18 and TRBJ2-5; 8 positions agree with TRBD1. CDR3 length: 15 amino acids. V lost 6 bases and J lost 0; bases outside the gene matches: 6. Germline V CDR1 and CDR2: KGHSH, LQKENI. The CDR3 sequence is CASSPGQVYQETQYF. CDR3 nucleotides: TGTGCCAGCTCTCCGGGACAGGTATACCAAGAGACCCAGTACTTC.

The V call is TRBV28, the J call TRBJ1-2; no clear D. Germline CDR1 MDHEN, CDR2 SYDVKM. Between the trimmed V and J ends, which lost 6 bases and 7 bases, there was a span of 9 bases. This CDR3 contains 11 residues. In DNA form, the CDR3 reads TGTGCCAGCAGGGGGAATCTTGGCTACACCTTC. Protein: CASRGNLGYTF.

Here the CDR3 reads CSAGGGTGGWNEQFF. As DNA, the CDR3 is TGCAGCGCCGGTGGGGGGACAGGGGGCTGGAATGAGCAGTTCTTC. The chain recombines TRBV29-1 with TRBJ2-1, with TRBD1 matching over 12 bases. J lost 7 bases, V lost 7 bases, and 11 bases had no gene match. The germline V gene encodes CDR1 SQVTM and CDR2 ANQGSEA. CDR3 length: 15 amino acids.

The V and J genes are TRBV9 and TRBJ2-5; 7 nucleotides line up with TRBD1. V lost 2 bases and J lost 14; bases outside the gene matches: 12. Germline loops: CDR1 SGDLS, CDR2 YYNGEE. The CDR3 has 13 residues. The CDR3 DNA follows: TGTGCCAGCAGCGTGGGGAACCAGGGGGTCCCTTACTTC. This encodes CASSVGNQGVPYF.

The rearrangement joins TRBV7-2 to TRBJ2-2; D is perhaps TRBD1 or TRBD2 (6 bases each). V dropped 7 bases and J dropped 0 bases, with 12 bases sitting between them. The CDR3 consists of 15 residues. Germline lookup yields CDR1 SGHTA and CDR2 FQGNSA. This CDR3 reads CASTPRGANTGELFF. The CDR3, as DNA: TGTGCCAGCACCCCAAGGGGGGCGAACACCGGGGAGCTGTTTTTT. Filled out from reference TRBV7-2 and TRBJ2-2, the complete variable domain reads GAGVSQSPSNKVTEKGKDVELRCDPISGHTALYWYRQSLGQGLEFLIYFQGNSAPDKSGLPSDRFSAERTGGSVSTLTIQRTQQEDSAVYLCASTPRGANTGELFFGEGSRLTVL.

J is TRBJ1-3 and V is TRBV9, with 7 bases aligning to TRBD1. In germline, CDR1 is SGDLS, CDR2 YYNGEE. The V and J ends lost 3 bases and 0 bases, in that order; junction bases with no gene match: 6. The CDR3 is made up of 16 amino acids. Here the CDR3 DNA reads TGTGCCAGCAGCGCCGGGACAGCCATCTCTGGAAACACCATATATTTT. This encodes CASSAGTAISGNTIYF. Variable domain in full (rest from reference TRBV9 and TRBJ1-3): DSGVTQTPKHLITATGQRVTLRCSPRSGDLSVYWYQQSLDQGLQFLIQYYNGEERAKGNILERFSAQQFPDLHSELNLSSLELGDSALYFCASSAGTAISGNTIYFGEGSWLTVV.